The 27 T cell receptor beta chains below all came from one sample that was sequenced in a study of shared clonotypes between healthy human individuals. Produced via immunoSEQ multiplex PCR; TCRdb's table is partial and in-frame only. The table records approximately 330,000 clones, roughly 80% of them present only once. The material sequenced was memory CD4+ T cells sorted from blood. Subset denoted: CD45RA-negative fraction. These receptors were obtained from a man aged 25 to 40 in good health.

The chain links TRBV28 to TRBJ1-1; possible D gene TRBD1, 5 bases. The CDR3 contains 15 residues. CDR1 and CDR2 (germline): MDHEN, SYDVKM. Trimming cost V 6 bases and J 4 bases, with 18 bases left between them. The CDR3: CASSFGGGVVTEAFF. CDR3 nucleotides: TGTGCCAGCAGCTTCGGTGGGGGTGTCGTCACTGAAGCTTTCTTT.

This clone turned up a few times. The chain recombines TRBV2 with TRBJ2-2; no reliable D call. Germline V gene data show CDR1 as SNHLY and CDR2 as FYNNEI. The CDR3 length is 13 residues. The germline V and J ends were trimmed by 6 bases and 1 base, with 6 bases remaining between them. In nucleotides, the CDR3 is TGTGCCAGCAGAGGCCAGAACACCGGGGAGCTGTTTTTT. Translation: CASRGQNTGELFF. Looking up the rest from reference TRBV2 and TRBJ2-2 gives the full variable domain: EPEVTQTPSHQVTQMGQEVILRCVPISNHLYFYWYRQILGQKVEFLVSFYNNEISEKSEIFDDQFSVERPDGSNFTLKIRSTKLEDSAMYFCASRGQNTGELFFGEGSRLTVL.

This sequence joins TRBV7-3 and TRBJ1-2, with a tentative D call TRBD1 (6 bases). There are 14 residues in the CDR3. The V gene lost 2 bases and the J gene lost 7 bases, with 14 bases spanning the gap. Germline V gene lookup returns CDR1 SGHTA and CDR2 FQGTGA. The CDR3 region is CASSLGGGAFGYTF. In DNA, the CDR3 is TGTGCCAGCAGCTTAGGTGGGGGCGCGTTTGGCTACACCTTC.

This clone appeared a single time. This sequence joins TRBV7-2 and TRBJ2-3, with D tentatively TRBD2 (5 bases). The germline V gene encodes CDR1 SGHTA and CDR2 FQGNSA. The CDR3 is 13 residues long. The V end lost 2 bases, the J end lost 8 bases, and 11 bases lay between the germline ends. CDR3 DNA: TGTGCCAGCAGCTTAAAGCGGTTTGGTACGCAGTATTTT. It translates to CASSLKRFGTQYF.

This clone was detected many times. The rearrangement uses TRBV28 and TRBJ1-1; TRBD1 matches at 8 bases. This CDR3 region has 15 residues. Germline V gene data show CDR1 as MDHEN and CDR2 as SYDVKM. V gave up 2 bases and J gave up 5 bases; unmatched junction bases: 7. In DNA, the CDR3 is TGTGCCAGCAGTTTAATTACAGGGGGGCGGACTGAAGCTTTCTTT. This encodes CASSLITGGRTEAFF.

The chain links TRBV29-1 to TRBJ2-4; no definite D call. CDR3 size: 11 residues. V was pared by 3 bases and J by 11 bases, with 11 bases between. CDR1 and CDR2 (germline): SQVTM, ANQGSEA. This CDR3 reads CSVELNEVQYF. The CDR3 DNA follows: TGCAGCGTTGAGCTTAACGAGGTTCAGTACTTC.

The rearrangement links TRBV6-6 to TRBJ2-7, with TRBD1 as a possible D gene (6 bases). The CDR3 totals 14 residues. The V end lost 8 bases, the J end lost 3 bases, and 17 bases lay between the germline ends. In germline, CDR1 is MNHNY, CDR2 SVGAGI (reference sequence). CDR3 region: CASLSDRPFYEQYF. The DNA for the CDR3 is TGTGCCAGCCTCTCGGACAGACCATTCTACGAGCAGTACTTC.

The J gene is TRBJ2-3, the V gene TRBV7-8; TRBD2 aligns across 10 bases. There are 16 residues in the CDR3. Losses at the gene ends were 1 base for V and 8 bases for J; bases not matched to a gene: 9. Germline CDR1 SGHVS, CDR2 FQNEAQ. The CDR3 sequence: CASSLVGLAGEVTQYF. The CDR3 nucleotides read TGTGCCAGCAGCTTAGTTGGGCTAGCGGGAGAGGTTACGCAGTATTTT.

This clone turned up a few times. V usage is TRBV7-9 and J usage is TRBJ2-3; 7 bases match TRBD2. V lost 0 bases and J lost 4; bases outside the gene matches: 4. The CDR3 loop spans 15 amino acids. Germline V lookup: CDR1 SEHNR, CDR2 FQNEAQ (reference sequence). The CDR3 sequence is CASSLAGGPSDTQYF. For the CDR3, the DNA is TGTGCCAGCAGCTTAGCGGGAGGGCCCTCAGATACGCAGTATTTT.

The V and J genes are TRBV10-1 and TRBJ2-2; a possible D gene is TRBD2 (5 bases). V lost 4 bases and J 0 bases, leaving 12 bases between the germline ends. The germline CDR1 and CDR2 sequences are WNHNN and SYGVQD (reference sequence). There are 16 residues in the CDR3. The CDR3: CASSVVSGTNTGELFF. CDR3 bases: TGCGCCAGCAGTGTTGTGTCGGGAACGAACACCGGGGAGCTGTTTTTT.

The chain carries TRBV5-6 and TRBJ2-2, with D unclear. The CDR3 is 13 amino acids. Trimming cost V 1 base and J 7 bases, with 8 bases left between them. CDR1 SGHDT and CDR2 YYEEEE come from the germline V gene. DNA of the CDR3: TGTGCCAGCAGCTTGCAAGGGTACGGGGAGCTGTTTTTT. Amino acid sequence: CASSLQGYGELFF.

This rearrangement joins TRBV19 to TRBJ2-1; no definite D call. Between the trimmed V and J ends, which lost 2 bases and 8 bases, there was a span of 10 bases. Germline-derived CDR1 and CDR2 are LNHDA and SQIVND (reference sequence). The CDR3 loop spans 13 amino acids. In DNA form, the CDR3 reads TGTGCCAGTAGTATATCTTTGGGTTATGAGCAGTTCTTC. It encodes CASSISLGYEQFF.

In nucleotides, the CDR3 is TGTGCCAGTAGTACACGGACAGGGCTTTCTGTTCAGGCGGGCACTGAAGCTTTCTTT. Protein sequence: CASSTRTGLSVQAGTEAFF. The chain links TRBV19 to TRBJ1-1; 8 bases map to TRBD1. Germline assignment: CDR1 LNHDA and CDR2 SQIVND (reference sequence). V trimming: 4 bases; J trimming: 4 bases; junction bases outside the gene matches: 20. The CDR3 sequence is 19 residues long.

This chain links TRBV5-5 with TRBJ1-2; no firm D call. This CDR3 contains 15 residues. The V and J ends lost 1 base and 4 bases respectively, with 14 bases between them. Germline V gene sequence: CDR1 SGHKS, CDR2 YYEKEE (reference sequence). As DNA, the CDR3 is TGTGCCAGCAGCTTGTTCGGCGCAGCCGGCTATGGCTACACCTTC. This sequence encodes CASSLFGAAGYGYTF.

V gene TRBV30 combines with J gene TRBJ1-5; D gene uncertain. Trimming removed 3 bases from V and 7 bases from J, with 10 bases in between. The germline V gene encodes CDR1 GTSNPN and CDR2 SVGIG (reference sequence). The CDR3 covers 12 residues. CDR3 sequence reads: CAWSHPGQPQHF. The CDR3 DNA reads TGTGCCTGGAGCCACCCAGGACAGCCCCAGCATTTT. Based on the CDR3 plus reference TRBV30 and TRBJ1-5, the full variable domain is SQTIHQWPATLVQPVGSPLSLECTVEGTSNPNLYWYRQAAGRGLQLLFYSVGIGQISSEVPQNLSASRPQDRQFILSSKKLLLSDSGFYLCAWSHPGQPQHFGDGTRLSIL.

This chain connects TRBV9 to TRBJ2-1; 11 bases match TRBD2. The trim removed 4 bases at V and 8 bases at J, leaving 11 bases unmatched. Germline-derived CDR1 and CDR2 are SGDLS and YYNGEE. The CDR3 has 16 residues. CDR3 amino acids: CASSPHGLAGDYEQFF. The CDR3 DNA is TGTGCCAGCAGCCCCCACGGACTAGCGGGTGACTATGAGCAGTTCTTC.

This rearrangement joins TRBV29-1 to TRBJ2-1; no definite D call. Trimming pared 3 bases from V and 9 bases from J, leaving 12 bases between. CDR1 and CDR2 from the germline V gene are SQVTM and ANQGSEA. The length of the CDR3 is 12 residues. The chain's CDR3 is CSVDDESGEQFF. Written as DNA, the CDR3 is TGCAGCGTTGACGACGAGTCCGGTGAGCAGTTCTTC.

V gene TRBV6-5 combines with J gene TRBJ2-5; possible D gene TRBD2, 6 bases. Between the trimmed V and J ends, which lost 7 bases and 1 base, there was a span of 13 bases. Germline V gives CDR1 MNHEY, CDR2 SVGAGI. The CDR3 runs 14 residues. CDR3 nucleotides: TGTGCCAGCAAATTGGCGCGGGGCCAAGAGACCCAGTACTTC. This codes for CASKLARGQETQYF.

This chain joins TRBV5-1 and TRBJ2-1; D remains ambiguous. Trimming shortened V by 0 bases and J by 2 bases, and 9 bases separated the two germline ends. This CDR3 region has 15 residues. Germline V gene lookup returns CDR1 SGHRS and CDR2 YFSETQ. CDR3 sequence (DNA): TGCGCCAGCAGCTTGGGGTCCCAACCCTACAATGAGCAGTTCTTC. This translates into CASSLGSQPYNEQFF.

The rearrangement uses TRBV18 and TRBJ2-1, with 11 positions matching TRBD2. Germline V gives CDR1 KGHSH, CDR2 LQKENI. J gave up 7 bases and V 7 bases, and 9 bases lay outside the gene matches. This CDR3 has 15 residues. The chain's CDR3 is CASLILAGEGNEQFF. The CDR3 DNA is TGTGCCAGCTTGATACTAGCGGGAGAGGGGAATGAGCAGTTCTTC. The full variable domain, with the rest looked up from reference TRBV18 and TRBJ2-1, is NAGVMQNPRHLVRRRGQEARLRCSPMKGHSHVYWYRQLPEEGLKFMVYLQKENIIDESGMPKERFSAEFPKEGPSILRIQQVVRGDSAAYFCASLILAGEGNEQFFGPGTRLTVL.

The CDR3 sequence: CASSYMRSGGLAGEQYF. The CDR3 coding sequence is TGCGCCAGCAGTTACATGCGTTCTGGCGGCCTAGCCGGGGAGCAGTACTTC. The chain links TRBV4-3 to TRBJ2-7, with a possible D match to TRBD2 (5 bases). The CDR3 covers 17 residues. The V end was cut by 6 bases, the J end by 7 bases, with 28 bases between. Germline CDR1 LGHNA, CDR2 YSLEER.

Of note for this clone: This sample includes further DNA sequences coding for the same CDR3. The genes are TRBV11-2 and TRBJ1-1; no clear D. Looked up from germline, CDR1 is SGHAT and CDR2 is FQNNGV. Trimming took off 2 bases at V and 1 base at J, with 5 bases between the two ends. This CDR3 spans 13 amino acids. The DNA of the CDR3 is TGTGCCAGCAGCTTAAGAGCGAACACTGAAGCTTTCTTT. Residues: CASSLRANTEAFF. The entire variable domain, with the rest obtained from reference TRBV11-2 and TRBJ1-1, is as follows: EAGVAQSPRYKIIEKRQSVAFWCNPISGHATLYWYQQILGQGPKLLIQFQNNGVVDDSQLPKDRFSAERLKGVDSTLKIQPAKLEDSAVYLCASSLRANTEAFFGQGTRLTVV.

The V call is TRBV5-4, the J call TRBJ2-5, with 13 positions matching TRBD2. Germline values: CDR1 SGHNT, CDR2 YYREEE (reference sequence). V shed 3 bases and J 4 bases; nucleotides not matched to a gene: 6. The CDR3 is 16 amino acids. CDR3 sequence (DNA): TGTGCCAGCAGCTCGGGGACTAGCGGGACATCAGAGACCCAGTACTTC. This codes for CASSSGTSGTSETQYF.

The gene calls are TRBV7-2 and TRBJ2-1; weak D call: TRBD2 (6 bases). The CDR3 consists of 13 residues. Germline CDR1 SGHTA, CDR2 FQGNSA. Trimming pared 5 bases from V and 12 bases from J, leaving 17 bases between. In DNA, the CDR3 is TGTGCCAGCAGCCCGGGTACTGTGGGAGGGCAGTTCTTC. Translation gives CASSPGTVGGQFF.

The J gene is TRBJ1-2, the V gene TRBV20-1; D is unclear. V was shortened by 6 bases and J by 4 bases, with 3 bases between the two germline ends. Germline V gives CDR1 DFQATT, CDR2 SNEGSKA (reference sequence). This CDR3 region has 9 residues. DNA of the CDR3: TGCAGTGCGGGCTATGGCTACACCTTC. This translates into CSAGYGYTF.

The V call is TRBV7-2, the J call TRBJ2-5, with 10 bases matching TRBD2. The V gene end was trimmed by 0 bases and the J gene end by 5 bases; junction bases not matched to a gene: 12. The CDR3 has 18 amino acids. Germline V lookup: CDR1 SGHTA, CDR2 FQGNSA. The CDR3 DNA is TGTGCCAGCAGCTTAGCGCCCAGGATTTCGACTAGCGGGGAGACCCAGTACTTC. Encoded protein: CASSLAPRISTSGETQYF.

The V gene is TRBV19, the J gene TRBJ1-1; 11 positions agree with TRBD1. V lost 6 bases to trimming and J lost 5 bases; unmatched junction nucleotides: 11. The CDR3 is 16 residues long. The germline V gene has CDR1 LNHDA and CDR2 SQIVND (reference sequence). CDR3 in amino acids: CASSTGTGGLRTEAFF. DNA of the CDR3: TGTGCCAGTAGCACAGGGACAGGGGGGTTGAGGACTGAAGCTTTCTTT.